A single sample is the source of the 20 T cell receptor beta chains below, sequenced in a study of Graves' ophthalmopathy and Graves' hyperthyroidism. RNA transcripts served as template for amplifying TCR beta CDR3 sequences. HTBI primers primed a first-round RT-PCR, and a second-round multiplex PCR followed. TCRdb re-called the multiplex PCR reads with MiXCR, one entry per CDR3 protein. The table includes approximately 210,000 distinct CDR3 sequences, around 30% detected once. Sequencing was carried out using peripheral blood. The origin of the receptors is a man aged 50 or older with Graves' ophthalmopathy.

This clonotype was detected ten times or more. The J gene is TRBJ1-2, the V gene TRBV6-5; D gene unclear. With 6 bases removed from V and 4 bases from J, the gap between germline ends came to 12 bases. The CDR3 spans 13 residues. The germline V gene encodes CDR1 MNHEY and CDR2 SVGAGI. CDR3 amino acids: CASSPGSTYGYTF. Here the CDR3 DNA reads TGTGCCAGCAGCCCCGGGTCTACCTATGGCTACACCTTC.

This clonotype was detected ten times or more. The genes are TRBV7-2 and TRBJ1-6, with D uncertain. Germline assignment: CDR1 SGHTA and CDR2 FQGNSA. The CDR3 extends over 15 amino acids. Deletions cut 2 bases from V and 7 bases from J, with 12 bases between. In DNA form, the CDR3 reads TGTGCCAGCAGCTTAAGGCCAGGCTTGAATTCACCCCTCCACTTT. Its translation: CASSLRPGLNSPLHF.

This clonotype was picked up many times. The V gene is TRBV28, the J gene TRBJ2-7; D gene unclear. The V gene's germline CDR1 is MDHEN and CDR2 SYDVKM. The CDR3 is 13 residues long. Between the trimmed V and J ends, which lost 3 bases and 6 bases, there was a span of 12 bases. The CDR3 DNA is TGTGCCAGCAGTTTCCCTACACTCCGCGAGCAGTACTTC. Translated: CASSFPTLREQYF.

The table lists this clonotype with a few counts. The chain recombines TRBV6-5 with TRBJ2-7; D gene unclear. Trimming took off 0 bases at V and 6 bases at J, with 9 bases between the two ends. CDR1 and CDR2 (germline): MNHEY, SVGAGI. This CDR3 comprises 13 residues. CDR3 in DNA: TGTGCCAGCAGTTACTCGTACTACGGCGAGCAGTACTTC. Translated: CASSYSYYGEQYF.

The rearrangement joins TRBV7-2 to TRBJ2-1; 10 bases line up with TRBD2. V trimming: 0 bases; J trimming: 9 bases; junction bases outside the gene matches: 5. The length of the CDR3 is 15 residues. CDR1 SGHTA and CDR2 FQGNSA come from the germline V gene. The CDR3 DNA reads TGTGCCAGCAGCTTAGCGCCGAGCGGGGGGGGTGAGCAGTTCTTC. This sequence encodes CASSLAPSGGGEQFF.

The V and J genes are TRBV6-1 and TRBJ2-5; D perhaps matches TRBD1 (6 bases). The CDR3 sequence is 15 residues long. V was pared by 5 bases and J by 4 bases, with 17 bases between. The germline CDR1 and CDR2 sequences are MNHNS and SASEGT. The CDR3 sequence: CASSKLQGYGETQYF. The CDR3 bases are TGTGCCAGCAGTAAGCTTCAGGGGTATGGAGAGACCCAGTACTTC.

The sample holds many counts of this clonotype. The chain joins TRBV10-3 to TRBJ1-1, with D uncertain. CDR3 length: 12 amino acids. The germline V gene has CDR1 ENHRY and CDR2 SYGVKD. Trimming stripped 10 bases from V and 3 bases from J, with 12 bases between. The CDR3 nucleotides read TGTGCCACAAAGACCGGGGACACTGAAGCTTTCTTT. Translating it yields CATKTGDTEAFF.

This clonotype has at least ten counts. The CDR3 is CASSTIRDKNSPLHF. The CDR3 DNA reads as TGTGCCAGCAGTACCATAAGGGACAAAAATTCACCCCTCCACTTT. This chain uses TRBV27 with TRBJ1-6, with a weak D call TRBD1 (6 bases). The CDR3 has 15 residues. V was pared by 5 bases and J by 7 bases, with 15 bases between. Germline V CDR1 and CDR2: MNHEY, SMNVEV (reference sequence).

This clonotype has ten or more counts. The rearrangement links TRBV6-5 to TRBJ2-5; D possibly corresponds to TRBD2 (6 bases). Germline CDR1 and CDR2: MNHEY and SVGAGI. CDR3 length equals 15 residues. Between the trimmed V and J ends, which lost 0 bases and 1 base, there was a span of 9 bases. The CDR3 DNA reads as TGTGCCAGCAGTTACTCTCGCGGGGTCCAAGAGACCCAGTACTTC. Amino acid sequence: CASSYSRGVQETQYF.

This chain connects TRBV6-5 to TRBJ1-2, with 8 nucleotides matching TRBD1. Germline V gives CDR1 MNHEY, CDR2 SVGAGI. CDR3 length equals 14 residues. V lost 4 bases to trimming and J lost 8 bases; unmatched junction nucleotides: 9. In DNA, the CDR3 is TGTGCCAGCAGTTGGACAGGGATTGGGAAAGGCTACACCTTC. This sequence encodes CASSWTGIGKGYTF.

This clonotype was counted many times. The CDR3 loop reads CASSPPAGTYEQYF. The CDR3 DNA sequence: TGTGCCAGCAGCCCCCCGGCGGGCACCTACGAGCAGTACTTC. V gene TRBV7-2 combines with J gene TRBJ2-7, with D possibly matching TRBD2 (5 bases). The CDR3 sequence is 14 residues long. Germline V lookup: CDR1 SGHTA, CDR2 FQGNSA. Trimming cost V 5 bases and J 2 bases, with 13 bases left between them.

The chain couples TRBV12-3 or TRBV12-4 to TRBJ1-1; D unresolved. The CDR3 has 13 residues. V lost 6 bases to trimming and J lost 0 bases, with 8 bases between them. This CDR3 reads CASSSPVNTEAFF. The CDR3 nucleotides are TGTGCCAGCAGCTCACCGGTGAACACTGAAGCTTTCTTT.

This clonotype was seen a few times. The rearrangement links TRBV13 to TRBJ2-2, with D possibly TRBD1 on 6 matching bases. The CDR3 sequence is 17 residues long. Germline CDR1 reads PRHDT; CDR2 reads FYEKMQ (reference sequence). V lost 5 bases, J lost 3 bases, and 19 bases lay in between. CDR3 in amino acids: CASSIAGTRGYTGELFF. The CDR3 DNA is TGTGCCAGCAGCATTGCCGGGACCAGGGGATACACCGGGGAGCTGTTTTTT.

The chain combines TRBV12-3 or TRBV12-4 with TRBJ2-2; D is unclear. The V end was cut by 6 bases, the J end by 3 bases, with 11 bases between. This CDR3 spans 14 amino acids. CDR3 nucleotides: TGTGCCAGCAGCTACGGACGGTACACCGGGGAGCTGTTTTTT. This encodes CASSYGRYTGELFF.

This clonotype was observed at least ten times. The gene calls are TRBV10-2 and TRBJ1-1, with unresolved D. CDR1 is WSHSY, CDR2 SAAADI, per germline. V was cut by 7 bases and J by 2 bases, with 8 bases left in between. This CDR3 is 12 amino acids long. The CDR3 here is CASNGLNTEAFF. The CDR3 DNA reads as TGCGCCAGCAATGGCTTAAACACTGAAGCTTTCTTT.

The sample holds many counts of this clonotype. The CDR3 region is CATKQDSQETQYF. DNA of the CDR3: TGTGCCACTAAGCAGGACTCTCAAGAGACCCAGTACTTC. This chain connects TRBV5-6 to TRBJ2-5, with D tentatively TRBD2 (5 bases). Deletions cut 9 bases from V and 2 bases from J, with 14 bases between. The germline CDR1 and CDR2 sequences are SGHDT and YYEEEE. This CDR3 is 13 amino acids long.

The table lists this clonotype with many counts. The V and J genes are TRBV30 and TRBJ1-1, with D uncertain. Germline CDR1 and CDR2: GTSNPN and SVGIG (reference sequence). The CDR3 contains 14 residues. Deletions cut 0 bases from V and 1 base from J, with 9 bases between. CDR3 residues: CAWSVGWENTEAFF. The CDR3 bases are TGTGCCTGGAGTGTGGGGTGGGAGAACACTGAAGCTTTCTTT.

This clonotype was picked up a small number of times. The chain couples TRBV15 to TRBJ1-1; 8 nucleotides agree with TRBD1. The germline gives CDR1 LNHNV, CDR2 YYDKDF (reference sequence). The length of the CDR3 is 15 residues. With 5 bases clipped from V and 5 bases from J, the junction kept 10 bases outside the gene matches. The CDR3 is CATSPKNRGGTEAFF. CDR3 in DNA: TGTGCCACCAGCCCTAAAAACAGGGGGGGGACTGAAGCTTTCTTT.

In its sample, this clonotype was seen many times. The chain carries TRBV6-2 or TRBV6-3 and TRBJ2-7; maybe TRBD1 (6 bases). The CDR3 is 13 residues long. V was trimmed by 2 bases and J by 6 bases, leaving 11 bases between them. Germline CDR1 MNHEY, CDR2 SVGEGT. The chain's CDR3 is CASSYTRGTEQYF. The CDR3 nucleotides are TGTGCCAGCAGTTACACGAGGGGGACCGAGCAGTACTTC.

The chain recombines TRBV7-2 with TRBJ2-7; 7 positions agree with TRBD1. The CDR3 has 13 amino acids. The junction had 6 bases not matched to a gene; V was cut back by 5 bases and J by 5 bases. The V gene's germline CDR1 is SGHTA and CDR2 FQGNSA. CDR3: CASSRQGMNEQYF. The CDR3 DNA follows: TGTGCCAGCAGCCGACAGGGTATGAACGAGCAGTACTTC.